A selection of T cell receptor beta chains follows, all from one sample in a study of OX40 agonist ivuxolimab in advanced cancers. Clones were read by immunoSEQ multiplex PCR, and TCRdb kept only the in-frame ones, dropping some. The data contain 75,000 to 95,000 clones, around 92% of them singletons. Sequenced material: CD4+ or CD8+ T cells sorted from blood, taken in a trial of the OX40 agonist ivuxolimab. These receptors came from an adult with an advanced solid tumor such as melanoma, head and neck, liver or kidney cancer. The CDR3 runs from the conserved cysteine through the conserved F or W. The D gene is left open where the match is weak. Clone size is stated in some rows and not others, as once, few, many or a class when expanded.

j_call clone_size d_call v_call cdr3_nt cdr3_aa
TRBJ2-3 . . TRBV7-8 TGTGCCAGCAGCTTAGCGGAGACTACAGATACGCAGTATTTT CASSLAETTDTQYF
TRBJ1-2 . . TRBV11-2 TGTGCCAGCAGCTCCGGGGCGGGGGTTTATGGCTACACCTTC CASSSGAGVYGYTF
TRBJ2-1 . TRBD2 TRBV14 TGTGCCAGCAGTCCGAGGGCTAGCGGGTACAATGAGCAGTTCTTC CASSPRASGYNEQFF
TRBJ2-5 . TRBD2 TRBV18 TGTGCCAGCTCACCGGGACTAGTGGGAGAGACCCAGTACTTC CASSPGLVGETQYF
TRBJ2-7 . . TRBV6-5 TGTGCCAGCAGTACGGTCGGGACAAACGAGCAGTACTTC CASSTVGTNEQYF
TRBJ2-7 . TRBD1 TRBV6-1 TGTGCCAGCAGTGTGGGACAGGGTACCTACGAGCAGTACTTC CASSVGQGTYEQYF
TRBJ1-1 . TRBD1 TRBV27 TGTGCCAGCAGTTTAGTTACAGGGGGCTCAGCTTTCTTT CASSLVTGGSAFF
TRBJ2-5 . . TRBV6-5 TGTGCCAGCAGTTACTCGACGGCGGGAGAGACCCAGTACTTC CASSYSTAGETQYF
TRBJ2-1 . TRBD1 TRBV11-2 TGTGCCAGCAGCTTAGATAGCGGGACAGGGGGTCAAAATGAGCAGTTCTTC CASSLDSGTGGQNEQFF
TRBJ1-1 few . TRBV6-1 TGTGCCAGCGGGGGGTCTACAGGGTTCAACACTGAAGCTTTCTTT CASGGSTGFNTEAFF
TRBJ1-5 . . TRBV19 TGTGCCAGTAGTCAGAGGTGGGATCAGCCCCAGCATTTT CASSQRWDQPQHF
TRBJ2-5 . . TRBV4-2 TGTGCCAGCAGCGTAGGAGGGTTGAAGACCCAGTACTTC CASSVGGLKTQYF
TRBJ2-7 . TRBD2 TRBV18 TGCGCCAGCTCACCACGGGGGCCCACTAGCGGGAACCCCTACGAGCAGTACTTC CASSPRGPTSGNPYEQYF
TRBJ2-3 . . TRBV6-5 TGTGCCAGCAGAAAGACGGGAGATACGCAGTATTTT CASRKTGDTQYF
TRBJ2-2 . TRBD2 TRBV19 TGTGCCAGTACAATGGGACTAGCGGGCACCGGGGAGCTGTTTTTT CASTMGLAGTGELFF
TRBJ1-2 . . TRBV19 TGTGCCAGTAGTATCCTCGAGACAGCTGGCTACACCTTC CASSILETAGYTF